This T cell receptor beta chain originates from a study of regulatory T cells in long-lasting Graves disease. About the study: Over 5 years on antithyroid drugs plus positive TSH receptor antibodies marked Graves' disease as persistent.

Trimming removed 4 bases at V and 7 bases at J, with 17 bases between. Germline V gene lookup returns CDR1 MDHEN and CDR2 SYDVKM. The CDR3 totals 15 residues. This clonotype was counted ten times or more. Its antigen is unidentified. Study results and caveats: Possibly, too few samples lowered accuracy. Newly diagnosed patients shared 966 public clonotypes; persistent patients shared approximately 2,700.

Construction of the TCR beta libraries employed iRepertoire HTBI primers in conjunction with Arm-PCR of CDR3 regions. Using its own MiXCR run on the multiplex PCR reads, TCRdb lists one record per CDR3 protein. The sample has a few hundred thousand distinct CDR3 sequences, roughly 23% seen once. The time point here: persistent/refractory GD, antithyroid drugs over 5 years with positive TRAb. The TCR library was made from RNA that had been extracted from PBMCs in TRIzol. A volume of roughly 8.4 milliliters of peripheral blood was collected in EDTA tubes. This chain connects TRBV28 to TRBJ1-5; unclear D gene. This sample comprised peripheral blood mononuclear cells (PBMCs), obtained when the disease was refractory, from a patient treated with antithyroid drugs. This TCR was sampled from a woman between 40 and 55 years old with Graves disease. CDR3 in DNA: TGTGCCAGCAGTTCCATGGGCCCGGGGAGACAGCCCCAGCATTTT. Its translation is CASSSMGPGRQPQHF.